This T cell receptor (beta chain) is from a study of blood T cells in healthy people across ages. Overall study results and limits: PBMCs went unsorted, and a conclusive naive versus antigen-experienced comparison was therefore prevented. With age, beta diversity per million T cells declined roughly linearly, significantly by over 35.

Trimming cost V 4 bases and J 5 bases, with 14 bases left between them. The CDR3 runs 14 residues. Germline CDR1 LGHNA, CDR2 YNFKEQ. Details on this clonotype: The antigen is unknown.

A sample-barcoded 5' primer and a J-beta primer mix were used in a second PCR of roughly 6 to 12 cycles. Each CDR3 protein gets one entry after TCRdb re-called the 5' RACE reads with MiXCR. Of approximately 800,000 distinct CDR3 sequences in the sample, roughly 60% are singletons; the top ten hold 22%. Ranging in age from roughly 6 to 95, the donors were healthy Caucasian individuals from Russia. Whenever a sample was processed, at least 6 million PBMCs were isolated. This receptor was identified in a man aged 25 to 45 in good health. Sequencing was done on a sample of blood. V is TRBV4-2 and J is TRBJ1-1; D gene unclear. CDR3 protein: CASSPDGRGTEAFF. As DNA, the CDR3 is TGTGCCAGCAGCCCCGACGGGAGAGGGACTGAAGCTTTCTTT.